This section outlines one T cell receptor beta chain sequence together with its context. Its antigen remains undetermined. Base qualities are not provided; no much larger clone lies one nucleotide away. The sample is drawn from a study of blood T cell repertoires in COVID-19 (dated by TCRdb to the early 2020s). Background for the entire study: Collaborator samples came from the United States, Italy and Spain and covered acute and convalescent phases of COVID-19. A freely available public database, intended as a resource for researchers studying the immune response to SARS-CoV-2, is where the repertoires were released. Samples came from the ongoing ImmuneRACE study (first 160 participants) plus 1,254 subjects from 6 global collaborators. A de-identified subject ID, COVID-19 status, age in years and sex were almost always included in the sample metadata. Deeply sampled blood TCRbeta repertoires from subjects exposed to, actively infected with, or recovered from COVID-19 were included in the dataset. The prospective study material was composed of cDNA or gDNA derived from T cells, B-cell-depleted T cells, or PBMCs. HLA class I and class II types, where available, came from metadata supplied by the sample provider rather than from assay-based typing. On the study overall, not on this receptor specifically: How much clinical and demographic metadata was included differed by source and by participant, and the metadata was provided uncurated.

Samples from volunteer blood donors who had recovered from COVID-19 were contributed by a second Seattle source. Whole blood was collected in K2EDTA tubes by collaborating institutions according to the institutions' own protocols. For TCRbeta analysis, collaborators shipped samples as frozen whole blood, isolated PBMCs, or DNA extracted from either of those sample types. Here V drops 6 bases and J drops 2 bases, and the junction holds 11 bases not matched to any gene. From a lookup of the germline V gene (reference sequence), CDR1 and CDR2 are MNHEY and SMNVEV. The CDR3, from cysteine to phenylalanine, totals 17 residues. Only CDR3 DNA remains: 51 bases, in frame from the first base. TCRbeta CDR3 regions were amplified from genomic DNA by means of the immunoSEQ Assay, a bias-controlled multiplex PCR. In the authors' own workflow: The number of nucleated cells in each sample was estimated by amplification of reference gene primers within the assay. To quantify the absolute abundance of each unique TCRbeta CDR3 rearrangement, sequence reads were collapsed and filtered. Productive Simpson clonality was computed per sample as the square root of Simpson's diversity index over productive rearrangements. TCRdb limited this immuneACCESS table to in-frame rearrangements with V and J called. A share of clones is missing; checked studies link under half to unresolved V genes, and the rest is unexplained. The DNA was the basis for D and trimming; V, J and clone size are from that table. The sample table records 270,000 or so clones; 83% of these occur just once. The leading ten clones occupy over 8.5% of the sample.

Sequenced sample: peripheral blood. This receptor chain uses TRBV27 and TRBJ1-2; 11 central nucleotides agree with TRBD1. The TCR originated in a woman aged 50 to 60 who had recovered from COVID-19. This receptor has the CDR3 CASRPWTGGNRNYGYTF. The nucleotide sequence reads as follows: TGTGCCAGCAGACCATGGACAGGGGGCAATAGGAACTATGGCTACACCTTC.